The clone carrying this TCR beta chain was counted a few times. Sequenced by immunoSEQ multiplex PCR; TCRdb stores in-frame clones only, minus some. This sample has roughly 48,000 clones, with 88% found just once. This record comes from a study of T cell changes during pregnancy in multiple sclerosis. Germline assignment: CDR1 MRHNA and CDR2 SNTAGT. Trimming took 6 bases from V and 4 from J; bases not matched to a gene: 7. This CDR3 has 15 residues. Sequences were derived from CD4+ T cells from peripheral blood mononuclear cells, sampled in the second trimester of pregnancy. The clonotype comes from a female donor with multiple sclerosis, enrolled in a pregnancy study. This chain links TRBV6-4 with TRBJ2-2; 8 nucleotides match TRBD2. In DNA form, the CDR3 reads TGTGCCAGCAGCGGTCCCACTAGCGGCACCGGGGAGCTGTTTTTT. Its translation: CASSGPTSGTGELFF.